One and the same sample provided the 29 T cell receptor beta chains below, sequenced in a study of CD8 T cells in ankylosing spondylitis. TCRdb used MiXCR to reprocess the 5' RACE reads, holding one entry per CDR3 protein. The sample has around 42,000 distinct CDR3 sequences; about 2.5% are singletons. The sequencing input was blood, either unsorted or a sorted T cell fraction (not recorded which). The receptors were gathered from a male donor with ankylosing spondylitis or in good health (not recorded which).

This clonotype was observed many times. CDR3 DNA sequence: TGTGCCAGCAGCGCCAGAACAGGGGCCGGGGAGCTGTTTTTT. This translates into CASSARTGAGELFF. This sequence joins TRBV9 and TRBJ2-2; 7 bases map to TRBD1. There are 14 residues in the CDR3. Germline trimming cut 3 bases from V and 6 bases from J; bases unmatched to any gene: 5. Per the germline V gene, CDR1 is SGDLS and CDR2 is YYNGEE.

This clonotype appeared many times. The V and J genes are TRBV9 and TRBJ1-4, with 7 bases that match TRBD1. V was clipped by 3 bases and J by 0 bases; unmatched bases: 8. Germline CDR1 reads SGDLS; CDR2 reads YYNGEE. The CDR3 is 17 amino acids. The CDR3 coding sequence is TGTGCCAGCAGCGCCGGGACAGCGACTGCAACTAATGAAAAACTGTTTTTT. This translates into CASSAGTATATNEKLFF.

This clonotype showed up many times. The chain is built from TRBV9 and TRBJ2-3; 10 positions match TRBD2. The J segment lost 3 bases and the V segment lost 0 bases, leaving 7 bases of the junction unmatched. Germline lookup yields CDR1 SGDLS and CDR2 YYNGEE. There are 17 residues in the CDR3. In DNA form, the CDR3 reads TGTGCCAGCAGCGTAGCAGCTAGCGGGAGAGTGACAGATACGCAGTATTTT. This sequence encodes CASSVAASGRVTDTQYF. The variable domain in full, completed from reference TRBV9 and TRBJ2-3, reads DSGVTQTPKHLITATGQRVTLRCSPRSGDLSVYWYQQSLDQGLQFLIQYYNGEERAKGNILERFSAQQFPDLHSELNLSSLELGDSALYFCASSVAASGRVTDTQYFGPGTRLTVL.

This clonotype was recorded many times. CDR3 sequence: CASSVEAGSGYTF. As DNA, the CDR3 is TGTGCCAGCAGCGTAGAGGCAGGGTCTGGCTACACCTTC. This chain uses TRBV9 with TRBJ1-2; tentatively, D is TRBD1 (5 bases). CDR3 length: 13 residues. V was shortened by 0 bases and J by 7 bases, with 10 bases between the two germline ends. Germline V gene sequence: CDR1 SGDLS, CDR2 YYNGEE.

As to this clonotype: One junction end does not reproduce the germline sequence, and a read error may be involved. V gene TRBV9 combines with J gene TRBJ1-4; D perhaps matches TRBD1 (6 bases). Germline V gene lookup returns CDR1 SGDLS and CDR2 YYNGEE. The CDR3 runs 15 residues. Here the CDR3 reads CASTVYDRLSEKLFF. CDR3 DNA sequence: TGTGCCAGCACCGTATACGACAGGCTTTCTGAAAAACTGTTTTTT.

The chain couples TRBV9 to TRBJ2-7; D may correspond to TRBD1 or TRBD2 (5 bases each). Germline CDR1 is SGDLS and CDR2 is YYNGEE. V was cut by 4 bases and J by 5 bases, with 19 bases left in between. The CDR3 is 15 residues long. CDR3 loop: CASSPRFGGPNEQYF. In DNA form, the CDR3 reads TGTGCCAGCAGCCCCCGATTTGGGGGTCCCAACGAGCAGTACTTC.

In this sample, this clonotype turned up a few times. CDR3 sequence reads: CASSAQQAAAYEQYF. CDR3 nucleotide sequence: TGTGCCAGCAGCGCTCAACAGGCGGCTGCCTACGAGCAGTACTTC. The gene calls are TRBV9 and TRBJ2-7, with D possibly TRBD1 on 5 matching bases. V lost 3 bases and J lost 2, with 15 bases in between. The V gene's germline CDR1 is SGDLS and CDR2 YYNGEE. The CDR3 runs to 15 residues. Supplemented by reference TRBV9 and TRBJ2-7, the full variable domain reads DSGVTQTPKHLITATGQRVTLRCSPRSGDLSVYWYQQSLDQGLQFLIQYYNGEERAKGNILERFSAQQFPDLHSELNLSSLELGDSALYFCASSAQQAAAYEQYFGPGTRLTVT.

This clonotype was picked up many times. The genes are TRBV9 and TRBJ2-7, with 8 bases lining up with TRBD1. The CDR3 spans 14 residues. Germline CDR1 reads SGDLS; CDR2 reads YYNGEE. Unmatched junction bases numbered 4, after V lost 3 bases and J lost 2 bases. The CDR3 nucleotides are TGTGCCAGCAGCGCCGGGACAGGACCCTACGAGCAGTACTTC. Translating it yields CASSAGTGPYEQYF.

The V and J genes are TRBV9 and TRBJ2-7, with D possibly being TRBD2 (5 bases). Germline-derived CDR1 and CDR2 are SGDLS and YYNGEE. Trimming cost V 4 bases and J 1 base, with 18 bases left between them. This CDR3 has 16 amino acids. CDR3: CASSPRDGLYSYEQYF. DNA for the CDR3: TGTGCCAGCAGCCCCCGAGATGGACTGTATTCCTACGAGCAGTACTTC.

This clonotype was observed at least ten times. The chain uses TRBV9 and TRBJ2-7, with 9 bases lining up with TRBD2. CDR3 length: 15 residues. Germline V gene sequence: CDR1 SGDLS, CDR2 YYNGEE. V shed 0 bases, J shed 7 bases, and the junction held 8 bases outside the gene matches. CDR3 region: CASSVDPSGNGEQYF. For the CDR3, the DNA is TGTGCCAGCAGCGTAGATCCTAGCGGGAATGGTGAGCAGTACTTC.

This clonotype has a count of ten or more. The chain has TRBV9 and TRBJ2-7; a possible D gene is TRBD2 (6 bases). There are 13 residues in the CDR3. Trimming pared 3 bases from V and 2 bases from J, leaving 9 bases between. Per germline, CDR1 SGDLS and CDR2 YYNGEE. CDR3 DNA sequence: TGTGCCAGCAGCGGAACGGGAGCCTACGAGCAGTACTTC. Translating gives CASSGTGAYEQYF.

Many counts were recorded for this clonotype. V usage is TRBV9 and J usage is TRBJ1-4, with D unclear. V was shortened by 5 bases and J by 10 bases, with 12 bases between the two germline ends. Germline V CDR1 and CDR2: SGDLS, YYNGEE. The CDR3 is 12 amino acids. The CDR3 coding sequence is TGTGCCAGCAGTACAGTTCGGGGAAAACTGTTTTTT. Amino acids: CASSTVRGKLFF.

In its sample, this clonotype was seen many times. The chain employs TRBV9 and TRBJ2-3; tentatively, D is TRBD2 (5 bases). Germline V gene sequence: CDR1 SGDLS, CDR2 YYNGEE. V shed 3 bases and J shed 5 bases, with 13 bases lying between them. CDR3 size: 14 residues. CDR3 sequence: CASSATSLQDTQYF. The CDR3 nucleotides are TGTGCCAGCAGCGCCACTAGTTTGCAAGATACGCAGTATTTT.

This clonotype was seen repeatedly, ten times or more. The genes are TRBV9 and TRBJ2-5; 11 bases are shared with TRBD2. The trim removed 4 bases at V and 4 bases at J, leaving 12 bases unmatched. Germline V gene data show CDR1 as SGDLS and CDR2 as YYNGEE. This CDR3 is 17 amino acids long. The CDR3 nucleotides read TGTGCCAGCAGCCCTAGCCCCCTAGCGGGGGGAGTAGAGACCCAGTACTTC. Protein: CASSPSPLAGGVETQYF. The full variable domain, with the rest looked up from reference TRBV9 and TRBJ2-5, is DSGVTQTPKHLITATGQRVTLRCSPRSGDLSVYWYQQSLDQGLQFLIQYYNGEERAKGNILERFSAQQFPDLHSELNLSSLELGDSALYFCASSPSPLAGGVETQYFGPGTRLLVL.

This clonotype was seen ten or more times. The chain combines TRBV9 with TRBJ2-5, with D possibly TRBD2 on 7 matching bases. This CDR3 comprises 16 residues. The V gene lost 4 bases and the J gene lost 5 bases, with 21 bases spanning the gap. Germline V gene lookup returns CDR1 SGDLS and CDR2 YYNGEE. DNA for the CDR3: TGTGCCAGCAGCCCAGCCCTTACGGGGGGCCGGGAGACCCAGTACTTC. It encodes CASSPALTGGRETQYF.

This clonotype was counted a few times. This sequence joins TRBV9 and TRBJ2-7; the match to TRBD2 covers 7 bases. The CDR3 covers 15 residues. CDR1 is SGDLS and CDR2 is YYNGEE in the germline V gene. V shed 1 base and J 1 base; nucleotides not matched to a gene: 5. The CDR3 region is CASSVHASGSYEQYF. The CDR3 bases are TGTGCCAGCAGCGTACACGCTAGCGGTTCCTACGAGCAGTACTTC.

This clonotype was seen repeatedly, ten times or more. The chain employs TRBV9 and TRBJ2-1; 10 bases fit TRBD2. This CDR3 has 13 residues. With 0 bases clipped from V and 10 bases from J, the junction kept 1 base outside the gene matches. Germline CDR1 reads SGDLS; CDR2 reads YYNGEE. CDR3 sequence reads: CASSVGTSGEQFF. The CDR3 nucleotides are TGTGCCAGCAGCGTAGGGACTAGCGGAGAGCAGTTCTTC. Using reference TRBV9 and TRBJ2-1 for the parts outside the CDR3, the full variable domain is DSGVTQTPKHLITATGQRVTLRCSPRSGDLSVYWYQQSLDQGLQFLIQYYNGEERAKGNILERFSAQQFPDLHSELNLSSLELGDSALYFCASSVGTSGEQFFGPGTRLTVL.

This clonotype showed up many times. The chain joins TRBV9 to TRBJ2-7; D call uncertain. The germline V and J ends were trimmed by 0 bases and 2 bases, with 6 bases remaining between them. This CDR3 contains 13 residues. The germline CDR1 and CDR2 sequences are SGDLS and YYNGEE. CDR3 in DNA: TGTGCCAGCAGCGTAGGCACCACCTACGAGCAGTACTTC. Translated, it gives CASSVGTTYEQYF.

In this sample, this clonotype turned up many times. The CDR3 spells CASSDLAGVYSPQYF. The DNA of the CDR3 is TGTGCCAGCAGCGACCTAGCGGGAGTATACTCCCCGCAGTACTTC. V usage is TRBV9 and J usage is TRBJ2-7, with 10 bases that match TRBD2. Germline assignment: CDR1 SGDLS and CDR2 YYNGEE. The CDR3 contains 15 residues. The V gene end was trimmed by 3 bases and the J gene end by 9 bases; junction bases not matched to a gene: 12. Based on the CDR3 plus reference TRBV9 and TRBJ2-7, the full variable domain is DSGVTQTPKHLITATGQRVTLRCSPRSGDLSVYWYQQSLDQGLQFLIQYYNGEERAKGNILERFSAQQFPDLHSELNLSSLELGDSALYFCASSDLAGVYSPQYFGPGTRLTVT.

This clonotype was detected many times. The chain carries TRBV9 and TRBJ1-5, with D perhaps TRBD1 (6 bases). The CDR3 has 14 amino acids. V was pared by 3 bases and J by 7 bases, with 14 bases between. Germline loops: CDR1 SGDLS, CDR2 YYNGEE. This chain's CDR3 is CASSASSGAQPQHF. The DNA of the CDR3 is TGTGCCAGCAGCGCGTCCTCAGGGGCCCAGCCCCAGCATTTT.

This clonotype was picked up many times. In DNA form, the CDR3 reads TGTGCCAGCAGCGCCGGGACAGGGACTGAGCAGTTCTTC. Translation: CASSAGTGTEQFF. The chain joins TRBV9 to TRBJ2-1, with TRBD1 identical over 9 bases. The germline V gene has CDR1 SGDLS and CDR2 YYNGEE. CDR3 length equals 13 residues. The junction had 4 bases not matched to a gene; V was cut back by 3 bases and J by 9 bases.

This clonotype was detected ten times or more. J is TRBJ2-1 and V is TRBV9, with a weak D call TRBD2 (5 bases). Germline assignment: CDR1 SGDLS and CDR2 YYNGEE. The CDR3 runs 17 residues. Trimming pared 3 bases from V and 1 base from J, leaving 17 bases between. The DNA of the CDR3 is TGTGCCAGCAGCGCTTCCACGAGGGTTGATTCCTACAATGAGCAGTTCTTC. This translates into CASSASTRVDSYNEQFF.

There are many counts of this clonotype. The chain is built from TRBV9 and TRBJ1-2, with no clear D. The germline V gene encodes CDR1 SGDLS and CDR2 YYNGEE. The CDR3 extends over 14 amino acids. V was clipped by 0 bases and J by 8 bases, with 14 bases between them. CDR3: CASSVGASFRGYTF. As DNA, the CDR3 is TGTGCCAGCAGCGTAGGTGCCAGTTTCCGGGGCTACACCTTC.

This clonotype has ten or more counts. The CDR3 region has the DNA TGTGCCAGCAGCGTAGAAGTTTGGCCCGGGGAGCTGTTTTTT. It is translated as CASSVEVWPGELFF. The chain carries TRBV9 and TRBJ2-2; no reliable D call. V was cut by 0 bases and J by 6 bases, with 9 bases left in between. Germline lookup yields CDR1 SGDLS and CDR2 YYNGEE. This CDR3 has 14 residues. Supplemented by reference TRBV9 and TRBJ2-2, the full variable domain reads DSGVTQTPKHLITATGQRVTLRCSPRSGDLSVYWYQQSLDQGLQFLIQYYNGEERAKGNILERFSAQQFPDLHSELNLSSLELGDSALYFCASSVEVWPGELFFGEGSRLTVL.

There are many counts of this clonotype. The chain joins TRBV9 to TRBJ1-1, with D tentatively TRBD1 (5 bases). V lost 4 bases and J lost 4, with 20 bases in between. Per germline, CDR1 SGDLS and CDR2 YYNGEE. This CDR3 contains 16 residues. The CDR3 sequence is CASSPPGKGRVTEAFF. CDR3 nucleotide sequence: TGTGCCAGCAGCCCCCCAGGGAAGGGGAGGGTCACTGAAGCTTTCTTT.

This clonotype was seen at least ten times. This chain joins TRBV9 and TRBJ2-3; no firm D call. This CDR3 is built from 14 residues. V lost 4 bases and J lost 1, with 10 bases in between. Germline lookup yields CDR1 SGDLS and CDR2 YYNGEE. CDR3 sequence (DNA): TGTGCCAGCAGCCTGGCATGGGGCACAGATACGCAGTATTTT. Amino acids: CASSLAWGTDTQYF. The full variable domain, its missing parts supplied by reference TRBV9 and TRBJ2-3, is DSGVTQTPKHLITATGQRVTLRCSPRSGDLSVYWYQQSLDQGLQFLIQYYNGEERAKGNILERFSAQQFPDLHSELNLSSLELGDSALYFCASSLAWGTDTQYFGPGTRLTVL.

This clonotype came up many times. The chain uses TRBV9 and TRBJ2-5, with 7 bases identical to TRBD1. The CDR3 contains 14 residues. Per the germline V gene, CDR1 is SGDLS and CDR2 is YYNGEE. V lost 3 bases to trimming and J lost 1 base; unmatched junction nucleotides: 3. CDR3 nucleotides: TGTGCCAGCAGCGGGGGGACAGCCCAAGAGACCCAGTACTTC. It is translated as CASSGGTAQETQYF. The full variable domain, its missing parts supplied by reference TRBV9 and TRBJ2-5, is DSGVTQTPKHLITATGQRVTLRCSPRSGDLSVYWYQQSLDQGLQFLIQYYNGEERAKGNILERFSAQQFPDLHSELNLSSLELGDSALYFCASSGGTAQETQYFGPGTRLLVL.

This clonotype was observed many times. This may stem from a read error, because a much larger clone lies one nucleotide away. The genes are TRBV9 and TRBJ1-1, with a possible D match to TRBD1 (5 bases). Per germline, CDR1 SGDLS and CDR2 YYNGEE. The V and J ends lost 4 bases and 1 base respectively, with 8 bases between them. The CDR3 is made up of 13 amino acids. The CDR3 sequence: CASSLGQNTEAFF. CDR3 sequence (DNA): TGTGCCAGCAGCCTAGGACAGAACACTGAAGCTTTCTTT.

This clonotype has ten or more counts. CDR3 protein: CASSVGWGQETQYF. The CDR3 DNA is TGTGCCAGCAGCGTAGGATGGGGGCAAGAGACCCAGTACTTC. The V and J genes are TRBV9 and TRBJ2-5, with D perhaps assigned TRBD1 or TRBD2 (5 bases each). Trimming pared 0 bases from V and 2 bases from J, leaving 8 bases between. The length of the CDR3 is 14 residues. From germline, CDR1 is SGDLS and CDR2 YYNGEE.